This TCR beta chain was observed in a study of breast tumors, draining lymph nodes, adjacent tissues. Study-wide results and limits: Data only fit, rather than demonstrated, lymph node origin of most tumor T cells. Tumors had less TCR diversity than lymph nodes, more than nontumor tissue. The data were judged consistent with most tumor T cells coming from lymph node and expanding in tumor. Luminal-like breast cancer showed significantly greater tumor-nontumor repertoire similarity than basal-like breast cancer did.

TCRdb re-derived calls from the multiplex PCR reads in MiXCR, one entry per CDR3 protein. The table includes some 170,000 distinct CDR3 sequences, approximately 33% detected once. The CDR3 is 16 amino acids. Germline V gene data show CDR1 as MNHEY and CDR2 as SVGAGI. Losses at the gene ends were 7 bases for V and 6 bases for J; bases not matched to a gene: 12. There are many counts of this clonotype. Its target is not known. The lymph nodes were axillary draining lymph nodes from breast cancer patients. What was sequenced was axillary lymph node tissue. V is TRBV6-5 and J is TRBJ1-6; TRBD1 matches at 7 bases. The sequence came from a female donor with breast cancer. Some clones in this sample may be carry-over from other donors' samples. In DNA form, the CDR3 reads TGTGCCAGCAAGCCCCAGGGGGAGCTACTTAATTCACCCCTCCACTTT. Translated: CASKPQGELLNSPLHF.